Below are 18 T cell receptor beta chains sequenced from a single sample in a study of OX40 agonist ivuxolimab in advanced cancers. Method: immunoSEQ multiplex PCR; TCRdb's copy keeps in-frame clones and lacks some. The sample carries more than 35,000 clones, approximately 80% recorded once. The sample was CD4+ or CD8+ T cells sorted from blood, taken in a trial of the OX40 agonist ivuxolimab. The receptors stem from an adult with an advanced solid tumor such as melanoma, head and neck, liver or kidney cancer.

CDR3 DNA sequence: TGCGCCAGCAGCCAAGTGAGGGCGGGAGCAAAATACAATGAGCAGTTCTTC. Its protein is CASSQVRAGAKYNEQFF. The rearrangement links TRBV4-1 to TRBJ2-1; 7 bases are a match to TRBD2. The CDR3 spans 17 residues. CDR1 is MGHRA, CDR2 YSYEKL, per germline. The ends lost 1 base at V and 4 bases at J; junction bases unmatched: 10.

This clone was seen more than once but under ten times. V usage is TRBV11-1 and J usage is TRBJ2-5; D gene uncertain. CDR1 is SGHAT, CDR2 FQDESV, per germline (reference sequence). V lost 5 bases and J lost 0, with 7 bases in between. The CDR3 sequence is 13 residues long. The CDR3 DNA reads as TGTGCCAGCAGCCCACCGGACCAAGAGACCCAGTACTTC. Its translation is CASSPPDQETQYF.

The V call is TRBV18, the J call TRBJ2-3, with D tentatively TRBD2 (5 bases). Germline CDR1 and CDR2: KGHSH and LQKENI. This CDR3 comprises 13 residues. V lost 3 bases to trimming and J lost 1 base, with 5 bases between them. The CDR3 bases are TGTGCCAGCTCACCGGAGGGCACAGATACGCAGTATTTT. Its protein product is CASSPEGTDTQYF.

The chain employs TRBV10-3 and TRBJ2-7; unclear D gene. V was clipped by 0 bases and J by 6 bases, with 9 bases between them. The CDR3 has 13 amino acids. Germline V gene lookup returns CDR1 ENHRY and CDR2 SYGVKD. CDR3 loop: CAISESRSGEQYF. CDR3 in DNA: TGTGCCATCAGTGAGTCGCGGAGTGGCGAGCAGTACTTC.

J is TRBJ2-1 and V is TRBV7-2; tentatively, D is TRBD1 or TRBD2 (6 bases each). CDR3 length: 16 residues. Germline assignment: CDR1 SGHTA and CDR2 FQGNSA. The V end was cut by 3 bases, the J end by 3 bases, with 15 bases between. CDR3 nucleotides: TGTGCCAGCAGCTTCTTACTAGGGGGGCTCTACAATGAGCAGTTCTTC. This sequence encodes CASSFLLGGLYNEQFF.

This clone was seen once. The genes are TRBV7-9 and TRBJ2-1; TRBD1 is a possible D gene (5 bases). The CDR3 is 15 amino acids. Per germline, CDR1 SEHNR and CDR2 FQNEAQ (reference sequence). Between the trimmed V and J ends, which lost 3 bases and 2 bases, there was a span of 11 bases. The CDR3 DNA reads TGTGCCAGCAGCTTTGCGCAGGGAACCTACAATGAGCAGTTCTTC. Amino acids: CASSFAQGTYNEQFF.

The chain carries TRBV18 and TRBJ1-2; 12 bases are shared with TRBD1. The trim removed 3 bases at V and 4 bases at J, leaving 12 bases unmatched. This CDR3 has 18 amino acids. The germline V gene encodes CDR1 KGHSH and CDR2 LQKENI. The CDR3 DNA is TGTGCCAGCTCACCTAGCCGGGACAGGGGGCGAAGTGGCTATGGCTACACCTTC. This encodes CASSPSRDRGRSGYGYTF.

This clone was counted a few times. The rearrangement joins TRBV7-9 to TRBJ2-7; 9 bases are a match to TRBD2. Germline CDR1 and CDR2: SEHNR and FQNEAQ (reference sequence). The CDR3 is made up of 16 amino acids. The V gene end was trimmed by 6 bases and the J gene end by 4 bases; junction bases not matched to a gene: 13. The CDR3 DNA reads TGTGCCAGCAGTCCCTCGCGGGAGGGCCTTATATACGAGCAGTACTTC. Translated: CASSPSREGLIYEQYF. Drawing the rest from reference TRBV7-9 and TRBJ2-7, the complete variable domain is DTGVSQNPRHKITKRGQNVTFRCDPISEHNRLYWYRQTLGQGPEFLTYFQNEAQLEKSRLLSDRFSAERPKGSFSTLEIQRTEQGDSAMYLCASSPSREGLIYEQYFGPGTRLTVT.

The chain combines TRBV30 with TRBJ2-7; D gene unclear. CDR3 size: 13 residues. Per the germline V gene, CDR1 is GTSNPN and CDR2 is SVGIG (reference sequence). V was clipped by 0 bases and J by 0 bases, with 6 bases between them. The CDR3 spells CAWSVGHSYEQYF. As DNA, the CDR3 is TGTGCCTGGAGTGTAGGTCACTCCTACGAGCAGTACTTC.

The chain joins TRBV30 to TRBJ1-1; TRBD1 is a possible D gene (6 bases). Germline values: CDR1 GTSNPN, CDR2 SVGIG (reference sequence). Trimming took 4 bases from V and 4 from J, leaving 13 bases between them. CDR3 length: 13 amino acids. CDR3 nucleotide sequence: TGTGCCTGGACCGGACAGCCAGGCACTGAAGCTTTCTTT. Translating it yields CAWTGQPGTEAFF.

This chain connects TRBV5-1 to TRBJ1-6, with 9 nucleotides matching TRBD1. The CDR3 has 14 residues. CDR1 and CDR2 (germline): SGHRS, YFSETQ. The junction had 1 base not matched to a gene; V was cut back by 2 bases and J by 7 bases. CDR3 in DNA: TGCGCCAGCAGCTTCGGGACAGGGAATTCACCCCTCCACTTT. Amino acid sequence: CASSFGTGNSPLHF.

This chain links TRBV7-2 with TRBJ2-4; TRBD1 or TRBD2 may be the D gene (6 bases each). In germline, CDR1 is SGHTA, CDR2 FQGNSA. V gave up 3 bases and J gave up 0 bases, with 18 bases separating them. There are 18 residues in the CDR3. The CDR3 DNA follows: TGTGCCAGCAGCTTTGCGGGACACCTCTCTCTAGCCAAAAACATTCAGTACTTC. This encodes CASSFAGHLSLAKNIQYF.

The chain carries TRBV27 and TRBJ2-1; TRBD2 aligns across 12 bases. Germline V CDR1 and CDR2: MNHEY, SMNVEV (reference sequence). The CDR3 contains 19 residues. The V gene end was trimmed by 5 bases and the J gene end by 5 bases; junction bases not matched to a gene: 16. The CDR3 nucleotides are TGTGCCAGCAGTCTTAAACACCCCTCACTAGCGGGGGGCCACAATGAGCAGTTCTTC. It translates to CASSLKHPSLAGGHNEQFF.

The chain joins TRBV5-1 to TRBJ1-5, with D maybe TRBD1 (5 bases). The CDR3 has 15 amino acids. In germline, CDR1 is SGHRS, CDR2 YFSETQ. V was pared by 0 bases and J by 0 bases, with 7 bases between. Here the CDR3 reads CASSLVGASNQPQHF. The CDR3 nucleotides are TGCGCCAGCAGCTTGGTAGGGGCTAGCAATCAGCCCCAGCATTTT.

The V gene is TRBV5-6, the J gene TRBJ1-1; 7 bases map to TRBD1. The CDR3 totals 16 residues. The V and J ends lost 3 bases and 5 bases, in that order; junction bases with no gene match: 13. Germline loops: CDR1 SGHDT, CDR2 YYEEEE. CDR3: CASSWEVTGESTEAFF. CDR3 bases: TGTGCCAGCAGCTGGGAGGTCACAGGGGAGAGTACTGAAGCTTTCTTT. The full variable domain, in which reference TRBV5-6 and TRBJ1-1 provide the parts outside the CDR3, is DAGVTQSPTHLIKTRGQQVTLRCSPKSGHDTVSWYQQALGQGPQFIFQYYEEEERQRGNFPDRFSGHQFPNYSSELNVNALLLGDSALYLCASSWEVTGESTEAFFGQGTRLTVV.

The chain employs TRBV10-1 and TRBJ1-1; the D gene is possibly TRBD1 (5 bases). Germline V lookup: CDR1 WNHNN, CDR2 SYGVQD (reference sequence). This CDR3 contains 12 residues. Trimming removed 2 bases from V and 8 bases from J, with 9 bases in between. The CDR3 protein is CASSEQGTEAFF. The CDR3 coding sequence is TGCGCCAGCAGTGAGCAGGGAACGGAAGCTTTCTTT.

The genes are TRBV13 and TRBJ2-1, with D possibly being TRBD2 (7 bases). The V end lost 0 bases, the J end lost 1 base, and 13 bases lay between the germline ends. The CDR3 runs 17 residues. Germline lookup yields CDR1 PRHDT and CDR2 FYEKMQ (reference sequence). CDR3 sequence reads: CASSLGRGGPSYNEQFF. As DNA, the CDR3 is TGTGCCAGCAGCTTAGGCCGCGGGGGCCCGTCCTACAATGAGCAGTTCTTC.

The chain is built from TRBV11-2 and TRBJ1-2, with D possibly TRBD1 on 5 matching bases. Trimming took off 5 bases at V and 5 bases at J, with 24 bases between the two ends. Looked up from germline, CDR1 is SGHAT and CDR2 is FQNNGV. The CDR3 runs to 17 residues. The CDR3 loop is CASSPPDVAGPGYGYTF. The CDR3, as DNA: TGTGCCAGCAGCCCTCCCGACGTAGCAGGGCCTGGGTATGGCTACACCTTC.